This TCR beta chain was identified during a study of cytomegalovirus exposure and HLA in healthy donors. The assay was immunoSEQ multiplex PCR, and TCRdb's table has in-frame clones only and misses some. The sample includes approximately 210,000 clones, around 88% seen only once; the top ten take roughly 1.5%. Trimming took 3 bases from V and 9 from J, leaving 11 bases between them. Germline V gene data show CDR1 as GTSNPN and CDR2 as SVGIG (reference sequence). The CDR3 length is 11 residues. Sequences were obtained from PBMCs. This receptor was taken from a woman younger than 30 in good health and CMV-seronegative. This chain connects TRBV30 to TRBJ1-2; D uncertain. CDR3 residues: CAWRATYSYTF. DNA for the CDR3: TGTGCCTGGAGAGCAACTTATAGCTACACCTTC.